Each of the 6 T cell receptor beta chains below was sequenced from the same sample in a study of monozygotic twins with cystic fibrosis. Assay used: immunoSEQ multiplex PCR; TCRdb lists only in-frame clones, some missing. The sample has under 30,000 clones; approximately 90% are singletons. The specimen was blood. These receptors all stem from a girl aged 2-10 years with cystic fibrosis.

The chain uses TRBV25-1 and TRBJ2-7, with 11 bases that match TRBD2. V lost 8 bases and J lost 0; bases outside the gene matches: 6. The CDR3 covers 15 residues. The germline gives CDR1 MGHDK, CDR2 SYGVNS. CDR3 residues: CASGRSGGASYEQYF. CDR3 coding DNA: TGTGCCAGCGGTCGTAGCGGGGGGGCCTCCTACGAGCAGTACTTC.

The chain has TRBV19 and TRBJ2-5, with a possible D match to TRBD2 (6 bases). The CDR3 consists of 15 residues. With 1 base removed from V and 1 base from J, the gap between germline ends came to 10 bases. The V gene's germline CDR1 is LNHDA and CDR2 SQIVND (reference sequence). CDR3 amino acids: CASSIASGGQETQYF. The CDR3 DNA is TGTGCCAGTAGTATAGCGTCCGGGGGCCAAGAGACCCAGTACTTC. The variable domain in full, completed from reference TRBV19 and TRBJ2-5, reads DGGITQSPKYLFRKEGQNVTLSCEQNLNHDAMYWYRQDPGQGLRLIYYSQIVNDFQKGDIAEGYSVSREKKESFPLTVTSAQKNPTAFYLCASSIASGGQETQYFGPGTRLLVL.

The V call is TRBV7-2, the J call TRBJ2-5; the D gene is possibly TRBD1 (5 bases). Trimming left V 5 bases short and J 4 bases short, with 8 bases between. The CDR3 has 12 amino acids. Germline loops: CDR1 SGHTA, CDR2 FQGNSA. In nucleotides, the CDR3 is TGTGCCAGCAGCCTCAGGGTAGAGACCCAGTACTTC. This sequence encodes CASSLRVETQYF.

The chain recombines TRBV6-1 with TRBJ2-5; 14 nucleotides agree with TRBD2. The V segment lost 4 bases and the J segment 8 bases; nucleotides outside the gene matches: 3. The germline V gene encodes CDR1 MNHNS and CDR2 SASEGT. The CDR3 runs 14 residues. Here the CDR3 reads CASSGLAGGLTQYF. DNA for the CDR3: TGTGCCAGCAGTGGACTAGCGGGGGGGCTTACCCAGTACTTC.

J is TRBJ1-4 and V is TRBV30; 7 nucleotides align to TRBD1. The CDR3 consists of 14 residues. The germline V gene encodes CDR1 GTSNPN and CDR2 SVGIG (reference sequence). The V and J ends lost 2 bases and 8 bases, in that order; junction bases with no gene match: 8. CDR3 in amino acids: CAWSTTGIGEKLFF. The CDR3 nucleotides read TGTGCCTGGAGTACGACAGGGATCGGGGAAAAACTGTTTTTT.

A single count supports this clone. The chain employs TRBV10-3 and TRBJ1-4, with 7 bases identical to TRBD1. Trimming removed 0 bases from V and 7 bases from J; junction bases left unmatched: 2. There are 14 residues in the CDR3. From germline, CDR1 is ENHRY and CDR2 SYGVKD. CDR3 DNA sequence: TGTGCCATCAGTGAGTCGGGGACAGCTGAAAAACTGTTTTTT. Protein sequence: CAISESGTAEKLFF.